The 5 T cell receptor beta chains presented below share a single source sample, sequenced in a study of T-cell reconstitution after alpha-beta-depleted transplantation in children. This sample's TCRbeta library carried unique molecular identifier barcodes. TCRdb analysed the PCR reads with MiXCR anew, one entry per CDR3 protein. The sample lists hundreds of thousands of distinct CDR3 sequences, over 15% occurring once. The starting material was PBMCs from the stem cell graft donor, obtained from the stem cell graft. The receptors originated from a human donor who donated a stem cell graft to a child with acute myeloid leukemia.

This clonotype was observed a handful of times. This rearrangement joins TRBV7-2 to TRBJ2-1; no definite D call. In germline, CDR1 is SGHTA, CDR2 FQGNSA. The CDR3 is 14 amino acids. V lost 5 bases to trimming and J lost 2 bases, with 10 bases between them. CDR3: CASSGRAAYNEQFF. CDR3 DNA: TGTGCCAGCAGCGGAAGGGCAGCCTACAATGAGCAGTTCTTC.

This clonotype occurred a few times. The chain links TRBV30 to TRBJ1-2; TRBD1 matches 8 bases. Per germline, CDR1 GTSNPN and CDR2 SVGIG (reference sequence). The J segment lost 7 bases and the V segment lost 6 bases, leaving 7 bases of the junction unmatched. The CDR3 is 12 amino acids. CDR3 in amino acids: CACPGQGSGYTF. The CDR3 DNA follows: TGTGCCTGTCCCGGACAGGGATCTGGCTACACCTTC.

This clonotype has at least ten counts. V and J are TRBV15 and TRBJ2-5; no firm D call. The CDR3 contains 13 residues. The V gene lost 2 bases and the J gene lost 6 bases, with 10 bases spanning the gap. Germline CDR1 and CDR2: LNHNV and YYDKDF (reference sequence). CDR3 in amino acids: CATSRLAGKTQYF. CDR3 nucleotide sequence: TGTGCCACCAGCAGACTGGCAGGCAAGACCCAGTACTTC.

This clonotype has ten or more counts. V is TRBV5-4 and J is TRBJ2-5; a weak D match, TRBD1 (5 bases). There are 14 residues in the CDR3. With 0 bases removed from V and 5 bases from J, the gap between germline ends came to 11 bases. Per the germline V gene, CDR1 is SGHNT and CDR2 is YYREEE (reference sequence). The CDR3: CASSLDMGRETQYF. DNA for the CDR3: TGTGCCAGCAGCTTGGACATGGGGCGGGAGACCCAGTACTTC.

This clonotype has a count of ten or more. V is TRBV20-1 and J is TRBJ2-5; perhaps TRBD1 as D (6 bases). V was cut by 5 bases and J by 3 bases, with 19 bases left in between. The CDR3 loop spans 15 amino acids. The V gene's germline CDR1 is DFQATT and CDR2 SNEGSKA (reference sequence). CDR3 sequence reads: CSARRKGVREETQYF. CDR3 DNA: TGCAGTGCTCGCCGAAAGGGGGTGAGGGAAGAGACCCAGTACTTC.